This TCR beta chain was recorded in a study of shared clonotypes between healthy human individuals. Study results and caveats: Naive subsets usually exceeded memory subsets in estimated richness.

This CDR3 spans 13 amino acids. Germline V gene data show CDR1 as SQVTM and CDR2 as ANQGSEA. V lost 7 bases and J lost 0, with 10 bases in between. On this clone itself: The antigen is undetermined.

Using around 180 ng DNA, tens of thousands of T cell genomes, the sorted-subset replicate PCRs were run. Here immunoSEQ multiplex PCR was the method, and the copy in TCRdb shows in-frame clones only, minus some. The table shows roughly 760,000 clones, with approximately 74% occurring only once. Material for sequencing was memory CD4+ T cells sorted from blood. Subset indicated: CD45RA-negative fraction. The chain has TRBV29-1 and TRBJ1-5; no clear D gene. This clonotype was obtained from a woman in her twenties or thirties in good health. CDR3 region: CSAAPDSNQPQHF. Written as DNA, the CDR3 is TGCAGCGCTGCCCCGGATAGCAATCAGCCCCAGCATTTT.